This paragraph reports one T cell receptor beta chain. What it binds is unknown. This entry belongs to a study of shared clonotypes between healthy human individuals. General study findings and limits: Larger richness was generally estimated for naive than memory subsets. Incompleteness in sorted-subset sequencing, despite large depth, was shown by rarefaction.

Trimming removed 5 bases at V and 0 bases at J, with 14 bases between. Germline V gene sequence: CDR1 MNHEY, CDR2 SVGAGI. The CDR3 has 15 residues. The naive CD8 subset, CD45RO-negative cells positively selected for CCR7, excluded terminally differentiated effector memory CD45RA+ cells. Healthy HIV-negative adults with no recent acute infections or vaccinations were recruited as donors. In the study's own analysis: ImmunoSEQ only sent back junction sequences with no quality scores, so filtering was done differently. TCRdb keeps only in-frame clones here, not all; method: immunoSEQ multiplex PCR. V, J and clone size reflect that table, while D and trimming were determined from the DNA. The sample comprises about 2 million clones, less than 95% of which are singletons, and roughly 1% rests with the top ten.

The sequence was collected from a man aged 18 to 30 in good health. The sequenced sample consisted of naive CD8+ T cells sorted from blood. The V call is TRBV6-5, the J call TRBJ2-7, with D possibly matching TRBD2 (5 bases). In DNA, the CDR3 is TGTGCCAGCAGTCCCCACGAGACTAACTCCTACGAGCAGTACTTC. Translating gives CASSPHETNSYEQYF.